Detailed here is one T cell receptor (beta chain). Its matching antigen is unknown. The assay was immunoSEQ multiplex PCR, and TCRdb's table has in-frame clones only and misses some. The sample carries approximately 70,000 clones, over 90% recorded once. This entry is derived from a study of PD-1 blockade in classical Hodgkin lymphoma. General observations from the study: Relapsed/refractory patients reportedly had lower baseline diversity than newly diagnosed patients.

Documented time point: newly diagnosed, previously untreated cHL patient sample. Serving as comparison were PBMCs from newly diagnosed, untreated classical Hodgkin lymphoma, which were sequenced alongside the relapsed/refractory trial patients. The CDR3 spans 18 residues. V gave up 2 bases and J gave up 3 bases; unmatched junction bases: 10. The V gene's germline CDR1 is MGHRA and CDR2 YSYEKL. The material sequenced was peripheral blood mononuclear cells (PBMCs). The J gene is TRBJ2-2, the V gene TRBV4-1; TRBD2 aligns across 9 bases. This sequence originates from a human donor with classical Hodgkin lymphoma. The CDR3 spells CASSQSRVSGRYTGELFF. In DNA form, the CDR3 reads TGCGCCAGCAGCCAATCACGGGTGAGCGGGAGGTACACCGGGGAGCTGTTTTTT.